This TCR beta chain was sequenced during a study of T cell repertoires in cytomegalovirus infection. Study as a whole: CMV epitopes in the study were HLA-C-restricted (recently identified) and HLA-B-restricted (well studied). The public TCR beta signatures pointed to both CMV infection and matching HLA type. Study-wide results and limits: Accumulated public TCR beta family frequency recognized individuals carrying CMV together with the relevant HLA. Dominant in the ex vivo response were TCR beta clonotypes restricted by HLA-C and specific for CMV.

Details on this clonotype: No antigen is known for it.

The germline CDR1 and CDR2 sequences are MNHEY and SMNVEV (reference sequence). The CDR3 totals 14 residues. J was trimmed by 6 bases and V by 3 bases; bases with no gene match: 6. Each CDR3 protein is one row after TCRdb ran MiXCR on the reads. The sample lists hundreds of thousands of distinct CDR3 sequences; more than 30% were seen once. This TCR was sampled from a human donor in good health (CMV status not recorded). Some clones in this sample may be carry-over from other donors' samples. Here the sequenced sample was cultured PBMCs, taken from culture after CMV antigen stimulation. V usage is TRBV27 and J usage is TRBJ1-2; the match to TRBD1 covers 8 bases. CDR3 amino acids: CASSLTGEKDGYTF. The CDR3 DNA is TGTGCCAGCAGTTTGACAGGGGAGAAGGATGGCTACACCTTC.